The T cell receptor beta chain described here comes from a study of blood T cell repertoires in COVID-19. As for the study in general: Acute-phase and convalescent COVID-19 samples originated in the United States, Italy and Spain. In each case, the material was cDNA or gDNA derived from T cells, B-cell-depleted T cells, or PBMCs.

Germline values: CDR1 SGHRS, CDR2 YFSETQ. The CDR3 sequence is 16 residues long. Trimming cost V 6 bases and J 3 bases, with 18 bases left between them. Recruited during active infection, patients (from Seattle) were subsequently followed longitudinally. Original data processing: Quantification of nucleated cells was approximated via reference gene primer amplification. Profiled with immunoSEQ multiplex PCR; TCRdb holds only in-frame clones, not every one. That table gives V, J and clone size, and the DNA gave D and trimming. The repertoire holds a few hundred thousand clones, with about 89% as singletons.

The chain carries TRBV5-1 and TRBJ2-2; TRBD1 might be the D (5 bases). The source of this sequence is a woman aged 25 to 39 with COVID-19, enrolled during active disease. Sequenced material: peripheral blood. CDR3 sequence reads: CASIETAGKDTGELFF. In nucleotides, the CDR3 is TGCGCCAGCATAGAAACAGCAGGGAAGGACACCGGGGAGCTGTTTTTT.